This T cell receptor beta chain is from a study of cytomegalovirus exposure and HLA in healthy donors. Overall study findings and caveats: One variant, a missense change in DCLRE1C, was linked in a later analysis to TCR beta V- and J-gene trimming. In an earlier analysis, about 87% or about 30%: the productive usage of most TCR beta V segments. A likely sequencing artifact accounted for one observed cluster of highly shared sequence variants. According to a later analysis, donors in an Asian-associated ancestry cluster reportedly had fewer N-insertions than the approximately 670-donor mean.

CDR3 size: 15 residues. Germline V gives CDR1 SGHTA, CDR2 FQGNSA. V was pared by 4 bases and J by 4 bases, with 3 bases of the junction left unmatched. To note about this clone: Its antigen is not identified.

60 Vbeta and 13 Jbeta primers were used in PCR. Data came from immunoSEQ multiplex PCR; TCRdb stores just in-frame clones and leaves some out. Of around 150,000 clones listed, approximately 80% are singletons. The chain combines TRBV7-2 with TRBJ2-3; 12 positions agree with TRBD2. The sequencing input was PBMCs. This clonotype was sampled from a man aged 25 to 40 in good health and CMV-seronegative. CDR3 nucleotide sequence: TGTGCCAGCAGCTCTAGCGGGAGGGGGTCAGATACGCAGTATTTT. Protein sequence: CASSSSGRGSDTQYF.